The entry below gives a single T cell receptor (beta chain) sequence along with its context. V lost 5 bases and J lost 3; bases outside the gene matches: 6. Germline CDR1 is MDHEN and CDR2 is SYDVKM. The CDR3 is 15 residues long. As handled by the study authors: Reference gene primer amplification gave nucleated cell count estimates. Measured with immunoSEQ multiplex PCR; TCRdb has only the in-frame clones, and not every one. The DNA was the basis for D and trimming; V, J and clone size are from that table. This sample has some 150,000 clones, with roughly 79% found just once. This entry is derived from a study of blood T cell repertoires in COVID-19.

Sequenced: peripheral blood. V and J are TRBV28 and TRBJ2-1, with TRBD1 identical over 8 bases. The sequence came from a woman aged 55-69 years with active or convalescent COVID-19. In DNA, the CDR3 is TGTGCCAGCAGTATCGACAGGGGAGTCTACAATGAGCAGTTCTTC. It is translated as CASSIDRGVYNEQFF. Looking up the rest from reference TRBV28 and TRBJ2-1 gives the full variable domain: DVKVTQSSRYLVKRTGEKVFLECVQDMDHENMFWYRQDPGLGLRLIYFSYDVKMKEKGDIPEGYSVSREKKERFSLILESASTNQTSMYLCASSIDRGVYNEQFFGPGTRLTVL.